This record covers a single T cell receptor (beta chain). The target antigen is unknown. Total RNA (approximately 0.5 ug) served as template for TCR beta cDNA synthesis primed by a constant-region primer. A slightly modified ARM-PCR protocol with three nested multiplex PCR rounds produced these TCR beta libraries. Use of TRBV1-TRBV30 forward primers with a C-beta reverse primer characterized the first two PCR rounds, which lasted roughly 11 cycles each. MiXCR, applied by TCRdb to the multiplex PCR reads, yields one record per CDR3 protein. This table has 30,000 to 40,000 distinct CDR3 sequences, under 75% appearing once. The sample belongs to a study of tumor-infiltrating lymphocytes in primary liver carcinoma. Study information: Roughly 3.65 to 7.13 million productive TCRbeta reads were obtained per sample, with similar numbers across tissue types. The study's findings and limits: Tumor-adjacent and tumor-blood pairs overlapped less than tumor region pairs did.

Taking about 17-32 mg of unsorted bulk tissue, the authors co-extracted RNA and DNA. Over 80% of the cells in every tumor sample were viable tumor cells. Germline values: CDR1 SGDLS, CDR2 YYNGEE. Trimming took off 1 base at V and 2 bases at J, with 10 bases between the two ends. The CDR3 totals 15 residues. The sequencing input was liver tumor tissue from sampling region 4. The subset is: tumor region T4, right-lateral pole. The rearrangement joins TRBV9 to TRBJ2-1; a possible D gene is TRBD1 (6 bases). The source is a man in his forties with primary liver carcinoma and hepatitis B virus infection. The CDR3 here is CASSVRDTAYNEQFF. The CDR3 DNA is TGTGCCAGCAGCGTAAGGGACACGGCCTACAATGAGCAGTTCTTC.